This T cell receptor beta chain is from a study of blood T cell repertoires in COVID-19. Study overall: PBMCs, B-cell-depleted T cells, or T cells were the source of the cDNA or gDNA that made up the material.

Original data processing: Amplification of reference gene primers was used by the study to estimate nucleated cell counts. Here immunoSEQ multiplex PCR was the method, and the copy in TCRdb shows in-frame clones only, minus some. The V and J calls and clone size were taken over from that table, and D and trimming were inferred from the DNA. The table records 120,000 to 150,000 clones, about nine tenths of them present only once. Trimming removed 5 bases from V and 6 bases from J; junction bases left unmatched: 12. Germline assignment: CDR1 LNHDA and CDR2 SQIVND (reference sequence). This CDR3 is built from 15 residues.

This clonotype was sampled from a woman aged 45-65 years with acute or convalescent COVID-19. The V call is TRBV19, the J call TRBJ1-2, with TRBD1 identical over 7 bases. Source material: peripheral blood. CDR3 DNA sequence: TGTGCCAGTAGTCCAACCCGACAGGGAAGAGATGGCTACACCTTC. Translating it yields CASSPTRQGRDGYTF.